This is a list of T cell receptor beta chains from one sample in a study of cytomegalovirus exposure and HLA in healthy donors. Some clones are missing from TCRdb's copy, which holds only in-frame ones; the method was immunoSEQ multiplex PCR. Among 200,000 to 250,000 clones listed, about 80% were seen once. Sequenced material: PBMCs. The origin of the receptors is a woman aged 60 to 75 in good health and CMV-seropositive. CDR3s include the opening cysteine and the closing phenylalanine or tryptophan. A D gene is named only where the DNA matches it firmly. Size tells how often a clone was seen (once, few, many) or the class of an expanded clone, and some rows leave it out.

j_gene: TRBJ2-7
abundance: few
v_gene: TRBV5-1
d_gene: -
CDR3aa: CASSFRDFSYEQYF
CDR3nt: TGCGCCAGCAGCTTCCGGGACTTCTCCTACGAGCAGTACTTC

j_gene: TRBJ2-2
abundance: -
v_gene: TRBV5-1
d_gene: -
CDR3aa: CASSFRPVGELFF
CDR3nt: TGCGCCAGCAGCTTCAGGCCCGTCGGGGAGCTGTTTTTT

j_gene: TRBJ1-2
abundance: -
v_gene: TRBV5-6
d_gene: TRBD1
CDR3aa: CASSLLPGTEDGYTF
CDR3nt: TGTGCCAGCAGCTTACTACCCGGGACAGAGGATGGCTACACCTTC

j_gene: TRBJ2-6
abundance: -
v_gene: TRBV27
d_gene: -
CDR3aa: CASRLGGANVLTF
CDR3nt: TGTGCCAGCAGACTTGGTGGGGCCAACGTCCTGACTTTC

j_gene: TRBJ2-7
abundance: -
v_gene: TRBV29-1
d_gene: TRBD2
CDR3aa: CSVGRGSLYEQYF
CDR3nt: TGCAGCGTTGGCCGCGGGAGCCTCTACGAGCAGTACTTC

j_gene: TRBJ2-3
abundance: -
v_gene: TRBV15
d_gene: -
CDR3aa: CATSRGLGGTDTQYF
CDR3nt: TGTGCCACCAGCAGAGGTCTAGGAGGCACAGATACGCAGTATTTT

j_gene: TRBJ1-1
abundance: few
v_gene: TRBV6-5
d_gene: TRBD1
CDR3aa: CASSWGRGIGAFF
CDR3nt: TGTGCCAGCAGTTGGGGCAGGGGGATTGGGGCTTTCTTT

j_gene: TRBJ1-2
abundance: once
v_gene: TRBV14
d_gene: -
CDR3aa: CASSRTGGYYGYTF
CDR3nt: TGTGCCAGCAGCCGGACCGGGGGGTACTATGGCTACACCTTC

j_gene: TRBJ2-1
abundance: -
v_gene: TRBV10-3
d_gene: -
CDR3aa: CAISDTPGEEQFF
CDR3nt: TGTGCCATCAGTGACACTCCAGGGGAGGAGCAGTTCTTC

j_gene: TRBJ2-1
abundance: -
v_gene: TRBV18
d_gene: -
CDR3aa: CASSPQGGAYNEQFF
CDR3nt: TGTGCCAGCTCACCCCAGGGAGGTGCCTACAATGAGCAGTTCTTC

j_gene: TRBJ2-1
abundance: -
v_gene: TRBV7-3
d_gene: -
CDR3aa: CASRPRFDNEQFF
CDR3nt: TGTGCCAGCAGGCCTAGATTCGACAATGAGCAGTTCTTC

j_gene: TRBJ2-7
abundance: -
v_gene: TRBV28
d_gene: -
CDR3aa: CASSFGGTSSYEQYF
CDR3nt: TGTGCCAGCAGTTTCGGAGGGACCAGCTCCTACGAGCAGTACTTC

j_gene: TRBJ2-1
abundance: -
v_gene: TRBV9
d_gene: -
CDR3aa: CASSVGGIRMGDEQFF
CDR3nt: TGTGCCAGCAGCGTAGGCGGGATCAGGATGGGGGATGAGCAGTTCTTC

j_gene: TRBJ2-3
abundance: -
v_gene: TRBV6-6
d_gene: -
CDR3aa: CASTWSRTPTDTQYF
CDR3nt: TGTGCCAGTACCTGGTCGCGGACACCCACAGATACGCAGTATTTT

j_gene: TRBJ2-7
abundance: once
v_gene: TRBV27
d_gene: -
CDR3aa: CASSSGTYSVEQYF
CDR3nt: TGTGCCAGCAGTTCCGGGACATATAGCGTCGAGCAGTACTTC

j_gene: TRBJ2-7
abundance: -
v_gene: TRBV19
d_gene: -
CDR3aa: CASSMGQAGSYEQYF
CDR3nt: TGTGCCAGTAGTATGGGTCAGGCCGGCTCCTACGAGCAGTACTTC

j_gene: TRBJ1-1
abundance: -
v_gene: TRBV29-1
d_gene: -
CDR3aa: CSVITGTTEAFF
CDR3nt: TGCAGCGTGATTACAGGGACAACTGAAGCTTTCTTT

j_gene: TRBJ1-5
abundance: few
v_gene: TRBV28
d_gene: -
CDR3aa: CASSPYGLGQPNQPQHF
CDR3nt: TGTGCCAGCAGTCCATATGGTTTGGGGCAACCCAATCAGCCCCAGCATTTT

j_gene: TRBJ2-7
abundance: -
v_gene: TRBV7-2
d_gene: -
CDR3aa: CASSLGQGFSYEQYF
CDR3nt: TGTGCCAGCAGCTTAGGGCAGGGCTTCTCCTACGAGCAGTACTTC

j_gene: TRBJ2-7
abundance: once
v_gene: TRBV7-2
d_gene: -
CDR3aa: CASSKGVLDSYEQYF
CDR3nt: TGTGCCAGCAGTAAAGGGGTTTTGGACTCCTACGAGCAGTACTTC

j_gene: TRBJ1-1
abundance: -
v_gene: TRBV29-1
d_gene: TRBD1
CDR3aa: CSVPGQMYTEAFF
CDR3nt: TGCAGCGTTCCGGGACAGATGTACACTGAAGCTTTCTTT

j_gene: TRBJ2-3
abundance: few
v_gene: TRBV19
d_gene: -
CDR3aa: CASSQGAGTDTQYF
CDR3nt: TGTGCCAGTAGCCAGGGTGCGGGCACAGATACGCAGTATTTT

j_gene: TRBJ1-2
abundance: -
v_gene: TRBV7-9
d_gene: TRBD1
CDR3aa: CASDREGDGYTF
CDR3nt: TGTGCCAGCGACAGGGAAGGCGATGGCTACACCTTC

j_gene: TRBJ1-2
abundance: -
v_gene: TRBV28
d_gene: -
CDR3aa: CASSLPYRSGYTF
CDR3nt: TGTGCCAGCAGTTTACCCTACAGGTCTGGCTACACCTTC

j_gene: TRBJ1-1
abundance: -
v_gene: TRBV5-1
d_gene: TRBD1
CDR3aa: CASSTGGPGEAFF
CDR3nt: TGCGCCAGCAGCACAGGGGGACCAGGGGAAGCTTTCTTT

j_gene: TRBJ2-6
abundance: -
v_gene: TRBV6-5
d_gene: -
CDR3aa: CASSQGYGANVLTF
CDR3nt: TGTGCCAGCAGTCAGGGGTACGGGGCCAACGTCCTGACTTTC

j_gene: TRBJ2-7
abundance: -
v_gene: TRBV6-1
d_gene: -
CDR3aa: CASSDSYEQYF
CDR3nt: TGTGCCAGCAGTGACAGCTACGAGCAGTACTTC

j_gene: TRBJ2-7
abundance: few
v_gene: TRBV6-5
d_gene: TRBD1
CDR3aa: CASSYVTGDREQYF
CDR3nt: TGTGCCAGCAGTTACGTAACAGGGGATCGCGAGCAGTACTTC

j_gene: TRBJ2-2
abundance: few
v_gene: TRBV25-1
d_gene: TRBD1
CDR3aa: CASSDLGQAGELFF
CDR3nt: TGTGCCAGCAGTGACCTCGGACAGGCCGGGGAGCTGTTTTTT

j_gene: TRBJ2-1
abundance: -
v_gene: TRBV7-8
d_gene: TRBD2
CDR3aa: CASSFPHLGLAGVVDEQFF
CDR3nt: TGTGCCAGCAGCTTTCCTCACTTGGGACTAGCGGGAGTAGTTGATGAGCAGTTCTTC